This T cell receptor (beta chain) stems from a study of blood T cell repertoires in COVID-19 (dated by TCRdb to 2018 to 2020). Study-wide context: Samples covering the acute and convalescent phases of COVID-19 were provided by collaborators in the United States, Italy and Spain. The prospective study material was composed of cDNA or gDNA derived from T cells, B-cell-depleted T cells, or PBMCs. Sample metadata almost always included a de-identified subject ID, COVID-19 status, age in years and sex. Subjects who had been exposed to COVID-19, were actively infected with it, or had recovered from it provided the deeply sampled blood TCRbeta repertoires that made up the dataset. The repertoires were made available in a free public database intended to serve as a resource for research on the immune response to SARS-CoV-2. The samples were drawn from the first 160 participants of the ongoing ImmuneRACE study and from about 1,200 subjects provided by 6 global collaborators. Where available, HLA class I and class II types were taken from metadata supplied by the sample provider and were not determined by assay-based typing. Results the study describes overall, beyond this receptor: The amount of clinical and demographic metadata varied by source and participant and was provided uncurated.

Turning to this clone: The clone's antigen remains unknown. No base qualities exist here, and no much larger clone lies one base off it.

The immunoSEQ Assay, a bias-controlled multiplex PCR, was used to amplify TCRbeta CDR3 regions from genomic DNA. Concerning the study's data processing: The number of nucleated cells in each sample was estimated by amplification of reference gene primers within the assay. To quantify the absolute abundance of each unique TCRbeta CDR3 rearrangement, sequence reads were collapsed and filtered. For each sample, productive Simpson clonality was calculated as the square root of Simpson's diversity index across productive rearrangements. As stored in TCRdb, this immuneACCESS dataset retains in-frame rearrangements with V and J assigned. A fraction of the clones does not appear; measured against another copy, unresolved V genes explain less than half of the discrepancy, and the remainder lacks a known reason. That table supplies the V and J calls and clone size; D and trimming were determined from the DNA. Recorded for this sample are roughly 79,000 clones; roughly 90% of them occurred a single time. The ten largest clones represent around 5.8% of the sample.

Its CDR3 holds 16 amino acids, cysteine through phenylalanine. Only the CDR3 portion is preserved as DNA: 48 bases, with reading frame beginning at the first base. CDR1 and CDR2 are drawn from the germline V gene (reference sequence): LNHDA, SQIVND. V loses 4 bases of germline sequence and J loses 5 bases, and the interval between the two ends is 17 bases. Each collaborating institution followed its own protocols to collect whole blood in K2EDTA tubes. For TCRbeta analysis, collaborator samples were shipped as frozen whole blood, as isolated PBMCs, or as DNA extracted from either sample type. Source material: peripheral blood. This TCR came from a woman between 45 and 65 years old with acute or convalescent COVID-19. The V and J genes are TRBV19 and TRBJ1-4; the D gene cannot be named for sure. The nucleotides are TGTGCCAGTAGTAGCCCACCAGGCGTAATAAATGAAAAACTGTTTTTT. It specifies CASSSPPGVINEKLFF.